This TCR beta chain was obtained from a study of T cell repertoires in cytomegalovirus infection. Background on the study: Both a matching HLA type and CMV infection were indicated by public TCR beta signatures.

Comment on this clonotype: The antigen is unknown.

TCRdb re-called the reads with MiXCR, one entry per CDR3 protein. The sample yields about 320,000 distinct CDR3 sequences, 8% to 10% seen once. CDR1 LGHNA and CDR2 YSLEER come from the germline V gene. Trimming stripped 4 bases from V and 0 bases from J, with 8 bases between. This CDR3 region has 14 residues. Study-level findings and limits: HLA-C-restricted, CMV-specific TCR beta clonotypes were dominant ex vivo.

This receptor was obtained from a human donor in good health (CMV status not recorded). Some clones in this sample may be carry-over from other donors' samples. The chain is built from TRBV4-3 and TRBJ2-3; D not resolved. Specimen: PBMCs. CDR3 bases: TGCGCCAGCAGCCTAGGATTTAGCACAGATACGCAGTATTTT. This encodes CASSLGFSTDTQYF.